This T cell receptor (beta chain) was found in a study of T cell responses to AZD1222 COVID-19 vaccine. Study-level points and caveats: Donors were largely white British and mainly female; clonal diversity was possibly underestimated. Baseline seropositivity characterized only six AZD1222 recipients.

Assay: immunoSEQ multiplex PCR; the TCRdb copy retains only in-frame clones and omits some. The sample contains roughly 140,000 clones, over 75% of which appear only once. Note on this clone: The antigen is not known.

Per germline, CDR1 SGDLS and CDR2 YYNGEE. V was trimmed by 0 bases and J by 4 bases, leaving 7 bases between them. The CDR3 has 14 residues. This chain joins TRBV9 and TRBJ1-4; D is uncertain. This receptor was identified in an adult in good health. The input for sequencing was peripheral blood, taken on day 0 of AZD1222 vaccination. The CDR3 loop reads CASSVAGDNEKLFF. The DNA for the CDR3 is TGTGCCAGCAGCGTAGCGGGCGATAATGAAAAACTGTTTTTT.